These 23 T cell receptor beta chains originate from one sample sequenced in a study of blood T cell repertoires in COVID-19. This table comes from immunoSEQ multiplex PCR, and its TCRdb copy is limited to in-frame clones, with some not included. This table has about 49,000 clones, about four fifths appearing once. The specimen sequenced was peripheral blood. These receptors all come from an older woman with acute or convalescent COVID-19.

The rearrangement joins TRBV19 to TRBJ2-3, with unresolved D. V was clipped by 6 bases and J by 1 base, with 14 bases between them. The CDR3 is 15 residues long. Germline V gene sequence: CDR1 LNHDA, CDR2 SQIVND (reference sequence). The CDR3 loop is CASSQTPWGTDTQYF. The CDR3 bases are TGTGCCAGTAGCCAGACTCCTTGGGGCACAGATACGCAGTATTTT.

The chain joins TRBV19 to TRBJ1-2; tentatively, D is TRBD1 (5 bases). The CDR3 is 14 amino acids. V shed 7 bases and J shed 0 bases, with 12 bases lying between them. Germline CDR1 reads LNHDA; CDR2 reads SQIVND (reference sequence). The chain's CDR3 is CASTRTFANYGYTF. In DNA form, the CDR3 reads TGTGCCAGTACTCGGACATTCGCTAACTATGGCTACACCTTC.

This chain connects TRBV19 to TRBJ1-1; 7 bases match TRBD1. This CDR3 region has 14 residues. In germline, CDR1 is LNHDA, CDR2 SQIVND (reference sequence). V lost 3 bases to trimming and J lost 0 bases; unmatched junction nucleotides: 1. CDR3 residues: CASSIGTVNTEAFF. The CDR3 DNA reads TGTGCCAGTAGTATCGGGACAGTGAACACTGAAGCTTTCTTT.

V usage is TRBV27 and J usage is TRBJ2-5; TRBD2 aligns across 9 bases. V lost 1 base to trimming and J lost 4 bases; unmatched junction nucleotides: 4. Germline V gives CDR1 MNHEY, CDR2 SMNVEV (reference sequence). This CDR3 is built from 15 residues. CDR3 bases: TGTGCCAGCAGTTTATTAACTAGCGGGTTAGAGACCCAGTACTTC. Encoded protein: CASSLLTSGLETQYF.

The chain employs TRBV24-1 and TRBJ2-3, with TRBD2 as a possible D gene (5 bases). The ends were cut back, 2 bases at V and 2 bases at J, with 13 bases in the middle. Germline V gene lookup returns CDR1 KGHDR and CDR2 SFDVKD. The CDR3 extends over 16 amino acids. In nucleotides, the CDR3 is TGTGCCACCAGTGATTCCCGGGGTGGCTTCACAGATACGCAGTATTTT. Amino acids: CATSDSRGGFTDTQYF.

The chain combines TRBV6-5 with TRBJ2-1; D gene ambiguous. V lost 5 bases and J 7 bases, leaving 9 bases between the germline ends. Germline values: CDR1 MNHEY, CDR2 SVGAGI. The CDR3 totals 12 residues. CDR3 DNA: TGTGCCAGCAGTCGAGGTGGGAATGAGCAGTTCTTC. Protein: CASSRGGNEQFF.

The chain joins TRBV6-5 to TRBJ2-2, with TRBD1 matching over 9 bases. The V and J ends lost 4 bases and 6 bases, in that order; junction bases with no gene match: 9. The CDR3 runs 16 residues. Germline V gene data show CDR1 as MNHEY and CDR2 as SVGAGI. CDR3 sequence reads: CASSSGQGLGAGELFF. Written as DNA, the CDR3 is TGTGCCAGCAGTTCCGGACAGGGGTTGGGGGCCGGGGAGCTGTTTTTT.

The chain couples TRBV7-9 to TRBJ1-3; D remains unclear. V lost 4 bases, J lost 0 bases, and 4 bases lay in between. The V gene's germline CDR1 is SEHNR and CDR2 FQNEAQ (reference sequence). The CDR3 length is 13 residues. CDR3 nucleotides: TGTGCCAGCAGCTACAACTCTGGAAACACCATATATTTT. This translates into CASSYNSGNTIYF.

The rearrangement joins TRBV11-3 to TRBJ2-5; the D gene is possibly TRBD1 (6 bases). The CDR3 is 12 residues long. Germline loops: CDR1 SGHNT, CDR2 YENEEA. Trimming cost V 3 bases and J 6 bases, with 8 bases left between them. The CDR3 region has the DNA TGTGCCAGCAGCTTGACAGGAAAGACCCAGTACTTC. It translates to CASSLTGKTQYF. The full variable domain, rest sourced from reference TRBV11-3 and TRBJ2-5, is EAGVVQSPRYKIIEKKQPVAFWCNPISGHNTLYWYLQNLGQGPELLIRYENEEAVDDSQLPKDRFSAERLKGVDSTLKIQPAELGDSAVYLCASSLTGKTQYFGPGTRLLVL.

By proportion, this clone is medium-sized. V and J are TRBV11-2 and TRBJ1-1, with D perhaps matching TRBD1 (6 bases). The ends were cut back, 5 bases at V and 4 bases at J, with 23 bases in the middle. CDR1 and CDR2 (germline): SGHAT, FQNNGV. The CDR3 is 17 amino acids. In nucleotides, the CDR3 is TGTGCCAGCAGCGGCCTTCAGGGGTCCCGCCCCACCACTGAAGCTTTCTTT. As protein: CASSGLQGSRPTTEAFF.

CDR3 in DNA: TGTGCCAGCAGATACGACAGTTACTATGGCTACACCTTC. Translated, it gives CASRYDSYYGYTF. The rearrangement links TRBV5-4 to TRBJ1-2; weak D call: TRBD1 (5 bases). CDR3 length equals 13 residues. Germline V lookup: CDR1 SGHNT, CDR2 YYREEE (reference sequence). V lost 5 bases and J lost 3, with 11 bases in between.

The V and J genes are TRBV2 and TRBJ2-7; 9 nucleotides match TRBD2. Germline values: CDR1 SNHLY, CDR2 FYNNEI. Losses at the gene ends were 6 bases for V and 2 bases for J; bases not matched to a gene: 8. The CDR3 loop spans 15 amino acids. The CDR3 spells CASREKAGGTYEQYF. Written as DNA, the CDR3 is TGTGCCAGCAGGGAAAAAGCGGGAGGAACCTACGAGCAGTACTTC.

The rearrangement links TRBV6-4 to TRBJ2-5, with D maybe TRBD1 (5 bases). Germline V gene sequence: CDR1 MRHNA, CDR2 SNTAGT. CDR3 length equals 14 residues. V was clipped by 11 bases and J by 5 bases, with 21 bases between them. DNA for the CDR3: TGTGCCCGCTACCATACAGGTTTGGGGGAGACCCAGTACTTC. The encoded protein is CARYHTGLGETQYF.

About this clone itself: The junction differs from germline at one of its ends, possibly a read error. The rearrangement joins TRBV2 to TRBJ1-6; D not certain. CDR1 is SNHLY and CDR2 is FYNNEI in the germline V gene. This CDR3 spans 17 amino acids. CDR3: CASSEGGWKERESPLHF. The CDR3 DNA follows: TGTGCCAGCAGCGAAGGTGGCTGGAAAGAGAGGGAGTCACCCCTCCACTTT.

This clone rates as large. This chain joins TRBV21-1 and TRBJ2-2; no check of the table's D call, TRBD2, against the DNA was made. TRBV21-1 is marked as a pseudogene. The CDR3 is 16 residues long. In nucleotides, the CDR3 is TGTGCCAGCAGCAAGGTTCTAGTCCTGAACACCGGGGAGCTGTTTTTT. Encoded protein: CASSKVLVLNTGELFF.

The chain recombines TRBV19 with TRBJ2-1; 9 bases line up with TRBD2. The CDR3 totals 16 residues. Germline-derived CDR1 and CDR2 are LNHDA and SQIVND (reference sequence). Trimming at V came to 5 bases and at J to 4 bases, leaving 9 bases not matched to a gene. CDR3 nucleotide sequence: TGTGCCAGTAGTTACGCTAGCGGGACCAGATACAATGAGCAGTTCTTC. Protein sequence: CASSYASGTRYNEQFF.

The chain combines TRBV19 with TRBJ2-3; D might be TRBD1 (5 bases). Germline V gene lookup returns CDR1 LNHDA and CDR2 SQIVND (reference sequence). This CDR3 contains 15 residues. Deletions cut 3 bases from V and 1 base from J, with 11 bases between. Here the CDR3 reads CASSIKDTRTDTQYF. CDR3 coding DNA: TGTGCCAGTAGTATTAAGGACACCCGCACAGATACGCAGTATTTT. The whole variable domain, filled in from reference TRBV19 and TRBJ2-3, reads DGGITQSPKYLFRKEGQNVTLSCEQNLNHDAMYWYRQDPGQGLRLIYYSQIVNDFQKGDIAEGYSVSREKKESFPLTVTSAQKNPTAFYLCASSIKDTRTDTQYFGPGTRLTVL.

The chain carries TRBV11-2 and TRBJ1-6; D gene uncertain. Germline CDR1 SGHAT, CDR2 FQNNGV. Trimming took off 0 bases at V and 8 bases at J, with 17 bases between the two ends. This CDR3 spans 17 amino acids. As DNA, the CDR3 is TGTGCCAGCAGCTTAGAGGTAGCGAGGAGAAGGGATTCACCCCTCCACTTT. This gives the protein CASSLEVARRRDSPLHF.

The gene calls are TRBV5-1 and TRBJ1-3, with a weak D call TRBD1 (6 bases). Germline V gene sequence: CDR1 SGHRS, CDR2 YFSETQ. Deletions cut 4 bases from V and 0 bases from J, with 14 bases between. The CDR3 is 16 amino acids. The CDR3 sequence is CASSTTGTSSGNTIYF. CDR3 bases: TGCGCCAGCAGCACCACCGGGACATCCTCTGGAAACACCATATATTTT.

The chain has TRBV9 and TRBJ2-3; 10 bases match TRBD2. The trim removed 4 bases at V and 3 bases at J, leaving 8 bases unmatched. There are 16 residues in the CDR3. Per germline, CDR1 SGDLS and CDR2 YYNGEE. CDR3 bases: TGTGCCAGCAGCCTCGAAGCGGGAGGGCCGACAGATACGCAGTATTTT. Translation: CASSLEAGGPTDTQYF.

This rearrangement joins TRBV19 to TRBJ1-2, with 8 bases aligning to TRBD1. Looked up from germline, CDR1 is LNHDA and CDR2 is SQIVND (reference sequence). The CDR3 extends over 14 amino acids. V lost 6 bases, J lost 4 bases, and 7 bases stayed unmatched. CDR3 in DNA: TGTGCCAGTAGCCGACAGGGGTCAAGCTATGGCTACACCTTC. The encoded protein is CASSRQGSSYGYTF.

This sequence joins TRBV6-5 and TRBJ2-1, with D possibly being TRBD2 (6 bases). Germline V CDR1 and CDR2: MNHEY, SVGAGI. Trimming left V 6 bases short and J 9 bases short, with 18 bases between. The CDR3 loop spans 14 amino acids. The CDR3 loop is CASSPRGGTGEQFF. CDR3 coding DNA: TGTGCCAGCAGCCCCCGGGGCGGGACGGGTGAGCAGTTCTTC.

This clone has more than one count but fewer than ten. The chain uses TRBV28 and TRBJ1-2; no firm D call. The CDR3 has 12 residues. Trimming cost V 7 bases and J 8 bases, with 14 bases left between them. The germline V gene has CDR1 MDHEN and CDR2 SYDVKM. CDR3 in DNA: TGTGCCAGCACTAGCCTACGGTTGGGCTACACCTTC. It specifies CASTSLRLGYTF.